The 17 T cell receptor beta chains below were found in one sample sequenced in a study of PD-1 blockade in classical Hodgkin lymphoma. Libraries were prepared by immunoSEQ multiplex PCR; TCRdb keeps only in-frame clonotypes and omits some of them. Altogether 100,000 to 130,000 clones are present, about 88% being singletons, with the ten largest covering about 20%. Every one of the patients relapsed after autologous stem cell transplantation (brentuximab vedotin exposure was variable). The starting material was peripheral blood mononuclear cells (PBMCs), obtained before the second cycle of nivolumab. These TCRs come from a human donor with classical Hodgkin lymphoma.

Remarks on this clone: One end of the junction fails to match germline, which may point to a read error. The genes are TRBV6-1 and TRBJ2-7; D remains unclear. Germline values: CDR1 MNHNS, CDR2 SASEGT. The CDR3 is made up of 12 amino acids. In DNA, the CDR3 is TGTGCCGGCAGACTGAGCTCCTACGAGCAGTACTTC. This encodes CAGRLSSYEQYF.

The CDR3 coding sequence is TGTGCCAGCAGCTTAGGGACTCCGGAGACCCAGTACTTC. It specifies CASSLGTPETQYF. This chain connects TRBV11-1 to TRBJ2-5, with D perhaps matching TRBD2 (5 bases). With 1 base removed from V and 5 bases from J, the gap between germline ends came to 8 bases. The CDR3 consists of 13 residues. Germline V lookup: CDR1 SGHAT, CDR2 FQDESV (reference sequence).

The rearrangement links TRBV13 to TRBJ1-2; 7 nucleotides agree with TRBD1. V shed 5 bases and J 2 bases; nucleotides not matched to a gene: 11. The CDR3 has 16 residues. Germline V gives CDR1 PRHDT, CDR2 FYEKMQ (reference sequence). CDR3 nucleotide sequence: TGTGCCAGCAGCATAAGAGGGACAGACACCAACTATGGCTACACCTTC. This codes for CASSIRGTDTNYGYTF.

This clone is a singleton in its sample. CDR3 DNA: TGTGCCAGTACTAGCGGGACAGGGGTTCCTGAGCAGTTCTTC. This codes for CASTSGTGVPEQFF. This rearrangement joins TRBV19 to TRBJ2-1, with D maybe TRBD1 (10 bases). Germline values: CDR1 LNHDA, CDR2 SQIVND (reference sequence). Between the trimmed V and J ends, which lost 7 bases and 9 bases, there was a span of 19 bases. CDR3 length equals 14 residues.

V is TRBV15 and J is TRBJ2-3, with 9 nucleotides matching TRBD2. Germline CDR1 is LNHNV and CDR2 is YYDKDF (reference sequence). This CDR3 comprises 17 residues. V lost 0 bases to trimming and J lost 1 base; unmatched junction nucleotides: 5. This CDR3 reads CATSRDQREAGTDTQYF. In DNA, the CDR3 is TGTGCCACCAGCAGAGATCAGCGGGAGGCGGGCACAGATACGCAGTATTTT.

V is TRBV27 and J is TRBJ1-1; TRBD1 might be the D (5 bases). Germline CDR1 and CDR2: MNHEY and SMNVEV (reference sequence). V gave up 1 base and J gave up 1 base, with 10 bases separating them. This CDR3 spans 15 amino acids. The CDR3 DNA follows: TGTGCCAGCAGTTTATATTATGGGACGAACACTGAAGCTTTCTTT. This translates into CASSLYYGTNTEAFF.

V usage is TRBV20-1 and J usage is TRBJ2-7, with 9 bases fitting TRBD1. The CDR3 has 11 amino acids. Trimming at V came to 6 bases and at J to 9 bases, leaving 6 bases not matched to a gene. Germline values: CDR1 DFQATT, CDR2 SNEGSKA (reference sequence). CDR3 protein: CSAQADRGQYF. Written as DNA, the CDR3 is TGCAGTGCACAGGCGGACAGGGGGCAGTACTTC.

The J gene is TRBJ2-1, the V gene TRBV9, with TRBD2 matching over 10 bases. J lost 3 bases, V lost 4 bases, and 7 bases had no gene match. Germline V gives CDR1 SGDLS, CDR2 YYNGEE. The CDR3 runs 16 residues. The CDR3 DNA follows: TGTGCCAGCAGCTTGGGTGGACTAGCGGACTACAATGAGCAGTTCTTC. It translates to CASSLGGLADYNEQFF.

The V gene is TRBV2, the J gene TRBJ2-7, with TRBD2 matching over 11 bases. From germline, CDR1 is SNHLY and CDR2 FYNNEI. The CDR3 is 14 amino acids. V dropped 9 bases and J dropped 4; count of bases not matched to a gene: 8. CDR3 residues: CARGVTSGTYEQYF. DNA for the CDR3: TGTGCCAGGGGGGTGACTAGCGGGACATACGAGCAGTACTTC.

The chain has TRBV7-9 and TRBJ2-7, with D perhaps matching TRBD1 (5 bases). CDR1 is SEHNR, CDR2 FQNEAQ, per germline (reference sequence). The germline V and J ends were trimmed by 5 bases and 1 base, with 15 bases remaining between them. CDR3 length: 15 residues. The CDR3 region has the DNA TGTGCCAGCAGCCCAAGGAAGGCAGGGTCCTACGAGCAGTACTTC. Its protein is CASSPRKAGSYEQYF.

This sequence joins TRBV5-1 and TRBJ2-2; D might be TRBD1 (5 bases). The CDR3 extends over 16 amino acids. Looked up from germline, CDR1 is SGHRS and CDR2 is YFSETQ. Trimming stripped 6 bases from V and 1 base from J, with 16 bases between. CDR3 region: CASTYWTPGNTGELFF. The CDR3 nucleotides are TGCGCCAGCACCTACTGGACACCGGGGAACACCGGGGAGCTGTTTTTT.

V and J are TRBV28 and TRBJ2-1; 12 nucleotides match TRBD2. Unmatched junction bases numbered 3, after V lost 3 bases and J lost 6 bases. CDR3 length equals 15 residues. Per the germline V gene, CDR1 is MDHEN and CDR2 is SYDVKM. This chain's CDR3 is CASSFLAGGPNEQFF. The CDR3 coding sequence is TGTGCCAGCAGTTTTCTAGCGGGAGGGCCCAATGAGCAGTTCTTC.

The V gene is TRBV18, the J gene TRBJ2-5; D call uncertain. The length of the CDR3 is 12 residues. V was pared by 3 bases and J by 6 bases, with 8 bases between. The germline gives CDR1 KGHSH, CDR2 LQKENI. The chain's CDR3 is CASSPLTQTQYF. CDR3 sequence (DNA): TGTGCCAGCTCACCCCTAACACAGACCCAGTACTTC. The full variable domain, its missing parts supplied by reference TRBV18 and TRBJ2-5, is NAGVMQNPRHLVRRRGQEARLRCSPMKGHSHVYWYRQLPEEGLKFMVYLQKENIIDESGMPKERFSAEFPKEGPSILRIQQVVRGDSAAYFCASSPLTQTQYFGPGTRLLVL.

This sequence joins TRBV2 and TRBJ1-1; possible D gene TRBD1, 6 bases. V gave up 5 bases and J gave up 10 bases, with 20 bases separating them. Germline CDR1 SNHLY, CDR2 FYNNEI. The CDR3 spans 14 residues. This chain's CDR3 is CASSKTGTEGGAFF. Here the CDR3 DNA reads TGTGCCAGCAGTAAGACAGGCACGGAGGGGGGAGCTTTCTTT. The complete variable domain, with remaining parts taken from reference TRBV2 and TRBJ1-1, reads EPEVTQTPSHQVTQMGQEVILRCVPISNHLYFYWYRQILGQKVEFLVSFYNNEISEKSEIFDDQFSVERPDGSNFTLKIRSTKLEDSAMYFCASSKTGTEGGAFFGQGTRLTVV.

DNA for the CDR3: TGTGCCAGCAGTTTACAAGGACAGCTCTACGAGCAGTACTTC. Translated, it gives CASSLQGQLYEQYF. The chain is built from TRBV28 and TRBJ2-7; possibly TRBD1 for D (6 bases). The V gene lost 2 bases and the J gene lost 3 bases, with 11 bases spanning the gap. Germline V gene sequence: CDR1 MDHEN, CDR2 SYDVKM. The CDR3 spans 14 residues.

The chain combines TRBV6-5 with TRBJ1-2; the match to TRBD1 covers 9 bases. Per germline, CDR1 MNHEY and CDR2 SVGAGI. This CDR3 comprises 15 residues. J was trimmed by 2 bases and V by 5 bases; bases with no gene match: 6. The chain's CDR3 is CASSRAQGANYGYTF. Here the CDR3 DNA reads TGTGCCAGCAGTCGCGCACAGGGGGCGAACTATGGCTACACCTTC.

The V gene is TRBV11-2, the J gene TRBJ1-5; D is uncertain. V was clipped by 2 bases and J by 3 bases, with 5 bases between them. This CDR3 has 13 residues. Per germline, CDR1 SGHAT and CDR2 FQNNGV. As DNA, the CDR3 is TGTGCCAGCAGCTTACAGATCAATCAGCCCCAGCATTTT. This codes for CASSLQINQPQHF. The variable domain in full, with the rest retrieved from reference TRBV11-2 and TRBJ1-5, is EAGVAQSPRYKIIEKRQSVAFWCNPISGHATLYWYQQILGQGPKLLIQFQNNGVVDDSQLPKDRFSAERLKGVDSTLKIQPAKLEDSAVYLCASSLQINQPQHFGDGTRLSIL.